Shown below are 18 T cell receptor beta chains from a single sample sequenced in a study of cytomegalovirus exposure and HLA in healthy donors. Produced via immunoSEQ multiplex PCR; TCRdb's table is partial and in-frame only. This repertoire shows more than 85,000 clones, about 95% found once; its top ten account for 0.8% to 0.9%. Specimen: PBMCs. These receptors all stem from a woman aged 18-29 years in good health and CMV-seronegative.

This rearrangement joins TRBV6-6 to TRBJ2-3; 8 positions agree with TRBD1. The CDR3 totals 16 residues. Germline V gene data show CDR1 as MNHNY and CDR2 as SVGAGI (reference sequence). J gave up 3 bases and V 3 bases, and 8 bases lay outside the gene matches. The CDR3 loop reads CASSYRTGRGTDTQYF. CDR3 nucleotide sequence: TGTGCCAGCAGTTATCGGACAGGGAGAGGAACAGATACGCAGTATTTT.

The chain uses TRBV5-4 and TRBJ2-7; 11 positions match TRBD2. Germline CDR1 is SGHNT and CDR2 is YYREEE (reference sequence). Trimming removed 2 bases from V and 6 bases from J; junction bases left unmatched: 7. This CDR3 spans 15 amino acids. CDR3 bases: TGTGCCAGCAGCTTTTCATGGACTAGCGGGTTCGAGCAGTACTTC. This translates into CASSFSWTSGFEQYF.

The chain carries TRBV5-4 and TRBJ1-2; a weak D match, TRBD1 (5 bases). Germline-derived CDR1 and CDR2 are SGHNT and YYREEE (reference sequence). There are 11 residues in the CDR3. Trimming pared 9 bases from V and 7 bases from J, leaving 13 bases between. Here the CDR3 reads CAIKWGSGYTF. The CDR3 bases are TGTGCCATTAAATGGGGCTCTGGCTACACCTTC.

CDR3 residues: CASREGQAPGYGYTF. For the CDR3, the DNA is TGTGCCAGCAGGGAGGGACAGGCGCCCGGCTATGGCTACACCTTC. J is TRBJ1-2 and V is TRBV11-2, with 8 bases matching TRBD1. CDR1 is SGHAT, CDR2 FQNNGV, per germline. CDR3 length: 15 residues. The ends lost 6 bases at V and 4 bases at J; junction bases unmatched: 10.

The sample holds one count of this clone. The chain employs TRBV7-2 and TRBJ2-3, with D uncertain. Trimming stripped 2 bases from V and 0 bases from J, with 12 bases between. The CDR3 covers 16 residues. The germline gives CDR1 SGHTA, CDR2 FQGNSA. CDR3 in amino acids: CASSLKPNPSTDTQYF. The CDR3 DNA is TGTGCCAGCAGCTTAAAGCCAAATCCGAGCACAGATACGCAGTATTTT.

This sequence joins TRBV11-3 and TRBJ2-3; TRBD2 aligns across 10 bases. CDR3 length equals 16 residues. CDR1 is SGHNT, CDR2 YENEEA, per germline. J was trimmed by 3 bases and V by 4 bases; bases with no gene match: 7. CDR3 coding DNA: TGTGCCAGCAGCTCCTACCAGGGACTAGCGACAGATACGCAGTATTTT. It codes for CASSSYQGLATDTQYF.

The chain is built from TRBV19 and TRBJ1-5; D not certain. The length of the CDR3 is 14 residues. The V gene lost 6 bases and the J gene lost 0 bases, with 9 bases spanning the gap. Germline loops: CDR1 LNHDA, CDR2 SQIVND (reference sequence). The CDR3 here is CASRKTDSNQPQHF. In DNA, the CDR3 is TGTGCCAGTAGAAAGACTGATAGCAATCAGCCCCAGCATTTT.

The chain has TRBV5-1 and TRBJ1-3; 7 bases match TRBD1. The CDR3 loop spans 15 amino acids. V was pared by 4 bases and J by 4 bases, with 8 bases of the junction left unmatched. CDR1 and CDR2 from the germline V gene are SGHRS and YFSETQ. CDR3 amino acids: CASSKPRDRGNTIYF. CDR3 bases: TGCGCCAGCAGCAAGCCCCGGGACAGAGGAAACACCATATATTTT.

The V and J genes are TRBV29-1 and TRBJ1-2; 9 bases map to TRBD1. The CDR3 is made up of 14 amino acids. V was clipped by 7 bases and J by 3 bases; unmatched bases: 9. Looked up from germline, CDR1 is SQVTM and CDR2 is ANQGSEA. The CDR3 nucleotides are TGCAGCGCCGGGGACAGGGAGAGGGACTATGGCTACACCTTC. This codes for CSAGDRERDYGYTF. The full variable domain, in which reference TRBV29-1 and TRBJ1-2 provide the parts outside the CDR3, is SAVISQKPSRDICQRGTSLTIQCQVDSQVTMMFWYRQQPGQSLTLIATANQGSEATYESGFVIDKFPISRPNLTFSTLTVSNMSPEDSSIYLCSAGDRERDYGYTFGSGTRLTVV.

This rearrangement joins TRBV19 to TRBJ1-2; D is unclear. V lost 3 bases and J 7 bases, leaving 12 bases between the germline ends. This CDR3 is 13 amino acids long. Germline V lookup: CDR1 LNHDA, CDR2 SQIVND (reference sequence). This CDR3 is CASSILPPSGYTF. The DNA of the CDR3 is TGTGCCAGTAGTATTCTTCCGCCTAGTGGCTACACCTTC.

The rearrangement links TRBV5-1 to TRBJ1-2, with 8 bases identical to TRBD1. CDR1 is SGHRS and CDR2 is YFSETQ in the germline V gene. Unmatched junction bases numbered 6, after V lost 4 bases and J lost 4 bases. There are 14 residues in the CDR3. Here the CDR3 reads CASSLGQGSYGYTF. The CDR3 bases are TGCGCCAGCAGCCTAGGACAGGGCTCCTATGGCTACACCTTC.

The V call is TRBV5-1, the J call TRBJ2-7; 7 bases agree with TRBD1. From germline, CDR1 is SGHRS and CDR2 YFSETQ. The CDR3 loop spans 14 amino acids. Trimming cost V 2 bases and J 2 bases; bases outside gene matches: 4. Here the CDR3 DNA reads TGCGCCAGCAGCTTCCGGCAGGGGGCCTACGAGCAGTACTTC. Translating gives CASSFRQGAYEQYF.

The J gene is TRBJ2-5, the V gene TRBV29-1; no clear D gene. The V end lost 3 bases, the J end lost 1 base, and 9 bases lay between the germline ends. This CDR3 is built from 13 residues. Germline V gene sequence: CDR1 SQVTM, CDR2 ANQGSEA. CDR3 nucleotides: TGCAGCGTTGATGGGCAGGCCCAAGAGACCCAGTACTTC. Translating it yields CSVDGQAQETQYF.

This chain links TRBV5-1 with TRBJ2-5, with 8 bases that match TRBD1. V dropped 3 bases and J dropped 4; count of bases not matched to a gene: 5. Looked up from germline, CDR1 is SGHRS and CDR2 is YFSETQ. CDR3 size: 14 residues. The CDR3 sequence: CASSYQGARETQYF. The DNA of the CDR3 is TGCGCCAGCAGCTACCAGGGGGCGCGAGAGACCCAGTACTTC.

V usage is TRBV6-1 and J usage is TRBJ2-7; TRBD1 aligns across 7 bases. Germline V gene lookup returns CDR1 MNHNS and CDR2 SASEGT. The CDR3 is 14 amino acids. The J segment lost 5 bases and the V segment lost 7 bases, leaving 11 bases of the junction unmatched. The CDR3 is CASNKDRVYNEQYF. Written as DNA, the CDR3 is TGTGCCAGCAATAAAGACAGGGTATACAACGAGCAGTACTTC.

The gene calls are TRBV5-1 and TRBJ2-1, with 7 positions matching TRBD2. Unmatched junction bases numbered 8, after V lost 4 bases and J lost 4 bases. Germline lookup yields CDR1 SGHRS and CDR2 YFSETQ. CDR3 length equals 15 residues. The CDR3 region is CASSLAPGGYNEQFF. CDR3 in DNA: TGCGCCAGCAGCCTAGCGCCCGGGGGGTACAATGAGCAGTTCTTC.

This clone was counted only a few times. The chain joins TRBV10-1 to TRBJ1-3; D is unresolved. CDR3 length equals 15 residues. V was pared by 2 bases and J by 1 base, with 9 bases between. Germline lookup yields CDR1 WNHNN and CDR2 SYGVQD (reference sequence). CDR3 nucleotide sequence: TGCGCCAGCAGTGAGGTCTCACAGTCTGGAAACACCATATATTTT. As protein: CASSEVSQSGNTIYF.

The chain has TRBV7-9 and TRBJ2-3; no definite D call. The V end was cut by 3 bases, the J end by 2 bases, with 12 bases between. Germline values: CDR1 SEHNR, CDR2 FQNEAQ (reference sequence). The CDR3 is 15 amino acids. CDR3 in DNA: TGTGCCAGCAGCTTGCTGGCATCAAACACAGATACGCAGTATTTT. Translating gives CASSLLASNTDTQYF.